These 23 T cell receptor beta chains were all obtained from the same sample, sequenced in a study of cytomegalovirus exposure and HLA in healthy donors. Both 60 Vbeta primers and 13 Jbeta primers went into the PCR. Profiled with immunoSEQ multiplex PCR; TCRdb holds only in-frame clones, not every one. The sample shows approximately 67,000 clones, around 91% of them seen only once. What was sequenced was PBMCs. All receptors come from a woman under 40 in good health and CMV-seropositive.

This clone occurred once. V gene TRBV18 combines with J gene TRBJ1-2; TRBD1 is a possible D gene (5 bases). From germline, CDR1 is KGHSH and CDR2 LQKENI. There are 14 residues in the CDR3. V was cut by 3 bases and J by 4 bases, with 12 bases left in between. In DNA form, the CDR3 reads TGTGCCAGCTCACCCGAAGGGGAGGTCTATGGCTACACCTTC. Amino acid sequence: CASSPEGEVYGYTF. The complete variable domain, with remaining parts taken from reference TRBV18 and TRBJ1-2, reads NAGVMQNPRHLVRRRGQEARLRCSPMKGHSHVYWYRQLPEEGLKFMVYLQKENIIDESGMPKERFSAEFPKEGPSILRIQQVVRGDSAAYFCASSPEGEVYGYTFGSGTRLTVV.

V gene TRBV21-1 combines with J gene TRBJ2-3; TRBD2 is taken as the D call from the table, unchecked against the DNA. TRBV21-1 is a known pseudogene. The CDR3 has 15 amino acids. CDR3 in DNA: TGTGCCAGCAGCTCAAGACTCCTCGGCACAGATACGCAGTATTTT. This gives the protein CASSSRLLGTDTQYF.

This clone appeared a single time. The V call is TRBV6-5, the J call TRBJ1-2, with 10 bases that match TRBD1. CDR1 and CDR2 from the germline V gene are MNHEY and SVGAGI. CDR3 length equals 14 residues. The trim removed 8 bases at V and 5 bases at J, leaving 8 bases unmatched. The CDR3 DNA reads TGTGCCAGCGTAGACAGGGGGCCGGAATATGGCTACACCTTC. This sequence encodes CASVDRGPEYGYTF.

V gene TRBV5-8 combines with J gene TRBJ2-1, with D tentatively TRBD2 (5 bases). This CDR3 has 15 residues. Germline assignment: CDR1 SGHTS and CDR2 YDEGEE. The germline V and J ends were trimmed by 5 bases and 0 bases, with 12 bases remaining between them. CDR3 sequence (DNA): TGTGCCAGCAGTAACGGACTGTCCTCCTACAATGAGCAGTTCTTC. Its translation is CASSNGLSSYNEQFF.

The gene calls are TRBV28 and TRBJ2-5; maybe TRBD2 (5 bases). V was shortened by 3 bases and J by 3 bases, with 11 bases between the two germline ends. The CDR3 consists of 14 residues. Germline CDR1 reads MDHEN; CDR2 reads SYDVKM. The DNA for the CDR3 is TGTGCCAGCAGTTTTGGGTCGGGAAAAGAGACCCAGTACTTC. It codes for CASSFGSGKETQYF.

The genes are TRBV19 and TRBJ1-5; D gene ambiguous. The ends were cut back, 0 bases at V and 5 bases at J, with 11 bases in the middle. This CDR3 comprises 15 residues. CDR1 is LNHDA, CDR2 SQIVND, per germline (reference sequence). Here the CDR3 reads CASSIDPGAYQPQHF. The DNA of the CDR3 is TGTGCCAGTAGTATAGATCCCGGAGCTTATCAGCCCCAGCATTTT.

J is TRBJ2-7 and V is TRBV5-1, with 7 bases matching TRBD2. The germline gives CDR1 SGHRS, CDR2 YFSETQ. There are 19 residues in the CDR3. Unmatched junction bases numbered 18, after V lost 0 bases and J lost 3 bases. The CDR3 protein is CASSLAGPRPGLLIYEQYF. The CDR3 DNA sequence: TGCGCCAGCAGCTTGGCCGGTCCCCGACCGGGACTACTAATCTACGAGCAGTACTTC.

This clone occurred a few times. CDR3 region: CASSSDVRRETQYF. CDR3 coding DNA: TGTGCCAGCAGTTCCGATGTGCGCCGAGAGACCCAGTACTTC. The chain couples TRBV6-5 to TRBJ2-5; the D is unclear. Between the trimmed V and J ends, which lost 4 bases and 4 bases, there was a span of 13 bases. Germline V gene data show CDR1 as MNHEY and CDR2 as SVGAGI. The CDR3 covers 14 residues.

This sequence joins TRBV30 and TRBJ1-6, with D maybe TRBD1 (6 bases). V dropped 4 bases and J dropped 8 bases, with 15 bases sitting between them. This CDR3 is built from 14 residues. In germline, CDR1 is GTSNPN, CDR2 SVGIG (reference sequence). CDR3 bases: TGTGCCTGGAAGGGGGAGGGTGTGGATTCACCCCTCCACTTT. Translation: CAWKGEGVDSPLHF.

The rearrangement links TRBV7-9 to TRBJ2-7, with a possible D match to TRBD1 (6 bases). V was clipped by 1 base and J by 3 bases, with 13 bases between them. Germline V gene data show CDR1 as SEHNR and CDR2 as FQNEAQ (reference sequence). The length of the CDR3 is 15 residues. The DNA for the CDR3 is TGTGCCAGCAGCTTAGTCTCGACAGGAAACTACGAGCAGTACTTC. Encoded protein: CASSLVSTGNYEQYF.

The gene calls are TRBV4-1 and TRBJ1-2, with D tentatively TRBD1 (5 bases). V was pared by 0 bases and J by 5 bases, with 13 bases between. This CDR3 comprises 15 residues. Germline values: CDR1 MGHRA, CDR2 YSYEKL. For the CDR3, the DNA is TGCGCCAGCAGCCAAGAGGAGGGACGGACTTATGGCTACACCTTC. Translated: CASSQEEGRTYGYTF.

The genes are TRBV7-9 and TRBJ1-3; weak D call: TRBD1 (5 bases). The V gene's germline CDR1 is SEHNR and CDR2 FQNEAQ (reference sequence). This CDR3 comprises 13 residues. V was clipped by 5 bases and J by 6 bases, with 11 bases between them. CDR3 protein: CASSPTVENTIYF. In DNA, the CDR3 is TGTGCCAGCAGCCCGACAGTGGAAAACACCATATATTTT.

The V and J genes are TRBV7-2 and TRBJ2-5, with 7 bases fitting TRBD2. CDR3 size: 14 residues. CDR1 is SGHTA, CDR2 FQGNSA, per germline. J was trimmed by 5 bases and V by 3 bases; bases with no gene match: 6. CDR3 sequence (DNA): TGTGCCAGCAGCTTTTCTAGCGGTGGCGAGACCCAGTACTTC. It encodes CASSFSSGGETQYF.

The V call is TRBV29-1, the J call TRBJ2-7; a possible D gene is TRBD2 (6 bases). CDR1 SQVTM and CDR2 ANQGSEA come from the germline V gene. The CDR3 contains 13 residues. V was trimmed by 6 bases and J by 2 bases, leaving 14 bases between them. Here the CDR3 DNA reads TGCAGCGTGGAATATAGCGGTACCTACGAGCAGTACTTC. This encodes CSVEYSGTYEQYF.

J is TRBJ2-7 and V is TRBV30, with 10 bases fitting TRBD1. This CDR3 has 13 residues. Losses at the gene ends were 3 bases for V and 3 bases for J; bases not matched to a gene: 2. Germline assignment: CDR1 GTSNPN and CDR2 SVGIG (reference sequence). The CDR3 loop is CAWRTGGRYEQYF. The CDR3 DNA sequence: TGTGCCTGGAGGACAGGGGGCCGCTACGAGCAGTACTTC.

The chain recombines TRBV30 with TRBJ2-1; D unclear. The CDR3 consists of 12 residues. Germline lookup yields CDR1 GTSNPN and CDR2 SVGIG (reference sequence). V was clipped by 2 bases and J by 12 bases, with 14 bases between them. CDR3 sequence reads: CAWSRLGTSQFF. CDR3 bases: TGTGCCTGGAGTCGCCTAGGAACGTCGCAGTTCTTC.

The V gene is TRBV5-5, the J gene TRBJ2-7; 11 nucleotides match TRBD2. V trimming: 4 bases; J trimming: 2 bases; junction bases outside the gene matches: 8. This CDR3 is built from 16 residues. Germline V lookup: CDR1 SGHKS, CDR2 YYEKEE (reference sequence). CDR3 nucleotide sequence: TGTGCCAGCAGCCCACCCACTAGCGGGAGCCCCTACGAGCAGTACTTC. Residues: CASSPPTSGSPYEQYF.

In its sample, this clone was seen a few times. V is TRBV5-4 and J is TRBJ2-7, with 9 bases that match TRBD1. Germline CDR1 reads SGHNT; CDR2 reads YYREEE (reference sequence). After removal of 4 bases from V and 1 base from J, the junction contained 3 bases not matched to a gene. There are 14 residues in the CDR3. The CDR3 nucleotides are TGTGCCAGCAGCCGAGGGACAGGGTCCTACGAGCAGTACTTC. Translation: CASSRGTGSYEQYF.

The CDR3 DNA sequence: TGTGCCAGCAGGGAGTTTTATGAGCAGTTCTTC. The encoded protein is CASREFYEQFF. The chain joins TRBV11-2 to TRBJ2-1; D is undetermined. Trimming removed 6 bases at V and 8 bases at J, with 8 bases between. CDR1 is SGHAT and CDR2 is FQNNGV in the germline V gene. The CDR3 covers 11 residues.

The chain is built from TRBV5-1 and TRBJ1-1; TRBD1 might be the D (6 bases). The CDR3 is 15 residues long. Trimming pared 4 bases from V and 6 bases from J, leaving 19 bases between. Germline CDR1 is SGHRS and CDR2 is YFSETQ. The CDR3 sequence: CASSRLQGNQAEAFF. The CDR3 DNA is TGCGCCAGCAGCCGATTGCAGGGGAATCAGGCTGAAGCTTTCTTT.

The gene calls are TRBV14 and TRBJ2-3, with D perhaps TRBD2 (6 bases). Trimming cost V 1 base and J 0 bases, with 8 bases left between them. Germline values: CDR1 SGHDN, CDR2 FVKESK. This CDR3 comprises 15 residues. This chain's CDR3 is CASSQAGTSTDTQYF. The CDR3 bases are TGTGCCAGCAGCCAAGCGGGGACTAGCACAGATACGCAGTATTTT.

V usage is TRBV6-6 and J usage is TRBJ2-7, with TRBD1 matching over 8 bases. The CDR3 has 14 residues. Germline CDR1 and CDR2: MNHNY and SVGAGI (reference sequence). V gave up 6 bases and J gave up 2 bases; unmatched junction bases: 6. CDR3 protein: CASRSGTGTYEQYF. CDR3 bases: TGTGCCAGCAGGTCCGGGACAGGCACCTACGAGCAGTACTTC.

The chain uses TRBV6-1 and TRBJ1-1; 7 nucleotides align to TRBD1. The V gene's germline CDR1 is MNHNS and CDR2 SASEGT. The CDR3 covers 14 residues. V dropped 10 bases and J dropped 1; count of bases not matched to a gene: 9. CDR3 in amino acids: CATMLGGPNTEAFF. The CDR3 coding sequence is TGTGCCACCATGTTAGGGGGCCCGAACACTGAAGCTTTCTTT.